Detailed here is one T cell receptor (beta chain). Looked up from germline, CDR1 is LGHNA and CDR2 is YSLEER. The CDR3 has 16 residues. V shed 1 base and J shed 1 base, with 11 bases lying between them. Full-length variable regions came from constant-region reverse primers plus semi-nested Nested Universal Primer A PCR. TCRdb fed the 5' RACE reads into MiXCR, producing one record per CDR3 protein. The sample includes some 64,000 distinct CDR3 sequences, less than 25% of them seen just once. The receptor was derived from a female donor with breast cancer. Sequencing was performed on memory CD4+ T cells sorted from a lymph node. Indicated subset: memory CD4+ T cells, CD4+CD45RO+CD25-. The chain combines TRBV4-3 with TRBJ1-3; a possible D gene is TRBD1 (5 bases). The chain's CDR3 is CASSQVLSGSGNTIYF. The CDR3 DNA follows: TGCGCCAGCAGCCAAGTTCTCTCAGGGTCTGGAAACACCATATATTTT.